This T cell receptor beta chain came from a study of spatial heterogeneity in lung cancer. Study summary: Among detected sequences, beta-chain ones consistently exceeded alpha-chain ones in number.

TCRdb reprocessed the 5' RACE reads via MiXCR and lists one record per CDR3 protein. The table lists roughly 6,200 distinct CDR3 sequences, 15% to 20% of them singletons. The V gene lost 7 bases and the J gene lost 3 bases, with 9 bases spanning the gap. CDR1 is MNHEY and CDR2 is SMNVEV in the germline V gene (reference sequence). This CDR3 has 12 amino acids. Time point: sample taken at primary tumor resection. Unsorted tumor, nontumor lung tissue or cryopreserved PBMC supplied the whole RNA. This TCR came from a male donor with early-stage non-small cell lung cancer. The specimen comprised normal lung tissue next to the tumor, sampled at surgery. The rearrangement joins TRBV27 to TRBJ1-1; D may be TRBD1 (6 bases). The CDR3, as DNA: TGTGCCAGCAAACAGGGCTACACTGAAGCTTTCTTT. It codes for CASKQGYTEAFF.